These 20 T cell receptor beta chains were all obtained from the same sample, sequenced in a study of OX40 agonist ivuxolimab in advanced cancers. Profiling relied on immunoSEQ multiplex PCR, and the TCRdb table lists in-frame clones only, not all of them. Here the sample spans 65,000 to 85,000 clones, 75% to 90% being singletons. The specimen comprised CD4+ or CD8+ T cells sorted from blood, sampled in a trial of the OX40 agonist ivuxolimab. Every receptor here comes from an adult with an advanced solid tumor such as melanoma, head and neck, liver or kidney cancer.

The chain couples TRBV19 to TRBJ1-2; D not certain. Per the germline V gene, CDR1 is LNHDA and CDR2 is SQIVND (reference sequence). The CDR3 runs 14 residues. The ends were cut back, 2 bases at V and 0 bases at J, with 7 bases in the middle. In DNA form, the CDR3 reads TGTGCCAGTAGTATATCTGCAGCTAACTATGGCTACACCTTC. This translates into CASSISAANYGYTF.

The V gene is TRBV5-6, the J gene TRBJ1-2; D not certain. V was pared by 0 bases and J by 1 base, with 10 bases between. The CDR3 extends over 15 amino acids. From germline, CDR1 is SGHDT and CDR2 YYEEEE. CDR3 sequence reads: CASSLAPSYNYGYTF. For the CDR3, the DNA is TGTGCCAGCAGCTTGGCCCCCAGCTATAACTATGGCTACACCTTC.

CDR3 DNA sequence: TGCGCCAGCAGCCAACTATTCGGGGGCTCGGGCTATGGCTACACCTTC. Protein sequence: CASSQLFGGSGYGYTF. The rearrangement uses TRBV4-3 and TRBJ1-2, with D perhaps TRBD1 (6 bases). Looked up from germline, CDR1 is LGHNA and CDR2 is YSLEER. This CDR3 contains 16 residues. The V gene lost 2 bases and the J gene lost 4 bases, with 17 bases spanning the gap.

The chain is built from TRBV7-9 and TRBJ1-1; TRBD1 might be the D (5 bases). The germline V gene encodes CDR1 SEHNR and CDR2 FQNEAQ (reference sequence). The CDR3 contains 13 residues. V gave up 7 bases and J gave up 0 bases, with 9 bases separating them. CDR3 nucleotides: TGTGCCAGCACTGGGGCGATGAACACTGAAGCTTTCTTT. It codes for CASTGAMNTEAFF.

The gene calls are TRBV11-2 and TRBJ2-1; D is unresolved. The V and J ends lost 0 bases and 9 bases respectively, with 9 bases between them. Germline CDR1 reads SGHAT; CDR2 reads FQNNGV. CDR3 length: 13 amino acids. The chain's CDR3 is CASSLDLSREQFF. CDR3 in DNA: TGTGCCAGCAGCTTAGATTTGTCACGTGAGCAGTTCTTC.

The V call is TRBV6-6, the J call TRBJ1-4; D gene unclear. V was shortened by 7 bases and J by 2 bases, with 11 bases between the two germline ends. Germline V CDR1 and CDR2: MNHNY, SVGAGI (reference sequence). The CDR3 loop spans 14 amino acids. The CDR3 here is CASTLGGTNEKLFF. As DNA, the CDR3 is TGTGCCAGCACCTTAGGCGGTACTAATGAAAAACTGTTTTTT.

The chain uses TRBV6-5 and TRBJ2-2; D is uncertain. This CDR3 comprises 13 residues. V was clipped by 0 bases and J by 4 bases, with 3 bases between them. Germline V lookup: CDR1 MNHEY, CDR2 SVGAGI. CDR3 loop: CASSYSGTGELFF. CDR3 nucleotides: TGTGCCAGCAGTTACTCAGGCACCGGGGAGCTGTTTTTT.

The V gene is TRBV29-1, the J gene TRBJ1-3; D ambiguous. This CDR3 is built from 14 residues. In germline, CDR1 is SQVTM, CDR2 ANQGSEA. Deletions cut 4 bases from V and 0 bases from J, with 10 bases between. This CDR3 reads CSVVGSSSGNTIYF. CDR3 bases: TGCAGCGTTGTTGGTTCAAGCTCTGGAAACACCATATATTTT.

The chain uses TRBV11-2 and TRBJ2-7, with 8 bases matching TRBD1. CDR1 and CDR2 (germline): SGHAT, FQNNGV. The V segment lost 0 bases and the J segment 5 bases; nucleotides outside the gene matches: 9. This CDR3 is built from 16 residues. CDR3 in amino acids: CASSLDGDRSFNEQYF. CDR3 DNA: TGTGCCAGCAGCTTAGATGGGGACAGGTCTTTCAACGAGCAGTACTTC.

V gene TRBV5-4 combines with J gene TRBJ1-2; D might be TRBD1 (5 bases). Germline V lookup: CDR1 SGHNT, CDR2 YYREEE (reference sequence). V was trimmed by 4 bases and J by 3 bases, leaving 10 bases between them. The CDR3 totals 13 residues. CDR3 residues: CASSLTADYGYTF. The CDR3 coding sequence is TGTGCCAGCAGCCTGACAGCGGACTATGGCTACACCTTC.

This rearrangement joins TRBV7-9 to TRBJ2-2, with 8 bases fitting TRBD2. This CDR3 region has 15 residues. The germline CDR1 and CDR2 sequences are SEHNR and FQNEAQ (reference sequence). CDR3 protein: CVQTSGAANTGELFF. CDR3 sequence (DNA): TGTGTCCAAACTAGCGGCGCCGCGAACACCGGGGAGCTGTTTTTT.

V usage is TRBV18 and J usage is TRBJ1-2; D gene ambiguous. The CDR3 contains 14 residues. Per germline, CDR1 KGHSH and CDR2 LQKENI. Trimming stripped 6 bases from V and 0 bases from J, with 11 bases between. CDR3 loop: CASSPTAANYGYTF. The CDR3 nucleotides are TGTGCCAGCTCGCCCACAGCTGCTAACTATGGCTACACCTTC.

The chain joins TRBV30 to TRBJ1-1, with D unclear. Germline V gene sequence: CDR1 GTSNPN, CDR2 SVGIG (reference sequence). V was shortened by 7 bases and J by 5 bases, with 14 bases between the two germline ends. This CDR3 is built from 12 residues. CDR3 in amino acids: CAYQGGLTEAFF. The CDR3 region has the DNA TGTGCCTACCAAGGCGGGTTAACTGAAGCTTTCTTT.

This clone was observed a single time. The same CDR3 arises from other DNA sequences in this sample as well. The chain joins TRBV2 to TRBJ1-4, with D hard to call. Germline CDR1 and CDR2: SNHLY and FYNNEI. The CDR3 sequence is 14 residues long. V shed 6 bases and J shed 0 bases, with 8 bases lying between them. CDR3 protein: CASRPLTTNEKLFF. The CDR3 nucleotides are TGTGCCAGCAGGCCCCTAACAACTAATGAAAAACTGTTTTTT.

The chain recombines TRBV18 with TRBJ2-2, with 10 bases identical to TRBD1. Trimming at V came to 6 bases and at J to 3 bases, leaving 16 bases not matched to a gene. Per germline, CDR1 KGHSH and CDR2 LQKENI. The CDR3 spans 19 residues. The CDR3 loop reads CASSPPGTGVSWDTGELFF. CDR3 DNA sequence: TGTGCCAGCTCCCCCCCCGGGACAGGGGTCTCCTGGGACACCGGGGAGCTGTTTTTT.

The chain is built from TRBV12-5 and TRBJ1-3; 8 bases fit TRBD1. V was clipped by 1 base and J by 4 bases; unmatched bases: 3. Germline V gene sequence: CDR1 LGHNT, CDR2 FRNRAP. CDR3 length: 15 amino acids. Here the CDR3 reads CASGLASGGGNTIYF. The CDR3 nucleotides are TGTGCTAGTGGTTTGGCGTCAGGGGGCGGAAACACCATATATTTT.

The V gene is TRBV5-1, the J gene TRBJ2-3, with D hard to call. Trimming removed 0 bases at V and 4 bases at J, with 9 bases between. CDR3 length equals 14 residues. The germline gives CDR1 SGHRS, CDR2 YFSETQ. This CDR3 reads CASSLGERADTQYF. The CDR3 DNA is TGCGCCAGCAGCTTGGGCGAAAGGGCAGATACGCAGTATTTT.

Regarding this clone: Different DNA sequences within this sample yield the same CDR3. CDR3 region: CASSNSGGGDTEAFF. The CDR3 DNA follows: TGTGCCAGCAGCAATAGTGGCGGGGGTGACACTGAAGCTTTCTTT. The chain employs TRBV13 and TRBJ1-1, with a tentative D call TRBD1 (5 bases). Trimming took off 5 bases at V and 3 bases at J, with 16 bases between the two ends. CDR1 is PRHDT and CDR2 is FYEKMQ in the germline V gene (reference sequence). This CDR3 contains 15 residues. Based on the CDR3 plus reference TRBV13 and TRBJ1-1, the full variable domain is AAGVIQSPRHLIKEKRETATLKCYPIPRHDTVYWYQQGPGQDPQFLISFYEKMQSDKGSIPDRFSAQQFSDYHSELNMSSLELGDSALYFCASSNSGGGDTEAFFGQGTRLTVV.

This CDR3 reads CASSPSYTYNEQFF. CDR3 sequence (DNA): TGCGCCAGCAGCCCAAGCTACACCTACAATGAGCAGTTCTTC. The rearrangement joins TRBV10-2 to TRBJ2-1; no clear D gene. CDR3 size: 14 residues. Trimming shortened V by 6 bases and J by 2 bases, and 11 bases separated the two germline ends. Germline CDR1 is WSHSY and CDR2 is SAAADI.

This clone has just one count. The V gene is TRBV11-3, the J gene TRBJ2-7; 7 nucleotides align to TRBD2. V shed 5 bases and J 5 bases; nucleotides not matched to a gene: 12. The germline CDR1 and CDR2 sequences are SGHNT and YENEEA. The CDR3 extends over 15 amino acids. As DNA, the CDR3 is TGTGCCAGCAGCCCGCGGGAGTGGGGTAGACACGAGCAGTACTTC. Translation gives CASSPREWGRHEQYF. Using reference TRBV11-3 and TRBJ2-7 for the parts outside the CDR3, the full variable domain is EAGVVQSPRYKIIEKKQPVAFWCNPISGHNTLYWYLQNLGQGPELLIRYENEEAVDDSQLPKDRFSAERLKGVDSTLKIQPAELGDSAVYLCASSPREWGRHEQYFGPGTRLTVT.